This T cell receptor beta chain was profiled in a study of T cell responses to AZD1222 COVID-19 vaccine. Study-level points and caveats: Clonal diversity may have been underestimated in mostly white British donors. Scientists sampled the repertoires only once the peak T cell response had passed. Spike-wide vaccine-associated CD4 TCRs dominated at 160-218 and 743-854.

Profiled with immunoSEQ multiplex PCR; TCRdb holds only in-frame clones, not every one. The sample includes 150,000 to 200,000 clones, around 93% of them seen just once. Concerning this clone: Its antigen remains unknown.

CDR1 and CDR2 (germline): MNHEY, SVGAGI. V was pared by 6 bases and J by 6 bases, with 8 bases of the junction left unmatched. This CDR3 spans 14 amino acids. The receptor was derived from an adult in good health. The sample in question was peripheral blood, obtained on day 0 of AZD1222 vaccination. This chain uses TRBV6-5 with TRBJ1-1; 9 nucleotides line up with TRBD1. Written as DNA, the CDR3 is TGTGCCAGCAGGACAGGACAGGGGACCGCTGAAGCTTTCTTT. It yields the protein CASRTGQGTAEAFF.